What follows are 18 T cell receptor beta chains derived from one specimen sequenced in a study of T cell responses to AZD1222 COVID-19 vaccine (dated by TCRdb to the early 2020s). Libraries came from the immunoSEQ multiplex PCR assay. In TCRdb, the immuneACCESS table is reduced to in-frame sequences with V and J assigned. These tables do not hold every clone; where another copy was compared, an unresolved V gene accounts for under half, and the others remain unexplained. This sample has under 150,000 clones in its table, and nearly 95% of those were observed once. The ten most abundant clones make up around 5.4% of the sample. This specimen's time point label, per the study, means: baseline before first vaccination. The sample in question was peripheral blood, obtained on day 0 of AZD1222 vaccination. The source of these receptors is an adult in good health.

The chain has TRBV30 and TRBJ2-3; the match to TRBD2 covers 8 bases. CDR1 and CDR2 (germline): GTSNPN, SVGIG (reference sequence). After removal of 3 bases from V and 0 bases from J, the junction contained 5 bases not matched to a gene. The length of the CDR3 is 15 residues. CDR3 DNA: TGTGCCTGGAGCATAGCGGGGTCTAGCACAGATACGCAGTATTTT. Translated, it gives CAWSIAGSSTDTQYF.

This clone was counted once. The gene calls are TRBV6-5 and TRBJ2-2; 7 nucleotides agree with TRBD1. V shed 0 bases and J 2 bases; nucleotides not matched to a gene: 3. The CDR3 runs 16 residues. The germline V gene encodes CDR1 MNHEY and CDR2 SVGAGI. CDR3 nucleotides: TGTGCCAGCAGTTACTCGGGACAGCTTAACACCGGGGAGCTGTTTTTT. It translates to CASSYSGQLNTGELFF.

This clone was counted once. DNA of the CDR3: TGTGCCAGCAGCGGGGGGACAGGCATAGCTTCCAATCAGCCCCAGCATTTT. This codes for CASSGGTGIASNQPQHF. V gene TRBV7-2 combines with J gene TRBJ1-5; 8 nucleotides line up with TRBD1. Germline lookup yields CDR1 SGHTA and CDR2 FQGNSA. CDR3 length: 17 residues. With 5 bases clipped from V and 3 bases from J, the junction kept 12 bases outside the gene matches.

The gene calls are TRBV7-3 and TRBJ2-2; D perhaps matches TRBD1 (6 bases). Germline V lookup: CDR1 SGHTA, CDR2 FQGTGA. V dropped 5 bases and J dropped 6 bases, with 7 bases sitting between them. This CDR3 region has 12 residues. The CDR3 sequence: CASSTGSGELFF. The CDR3 coding sequence is TGTGCCAGCAGCACAGGGTCCGGGGAGCTGTTTTTT.

This clone was observed a handful of times. The chain recombines TRBV6-4 with TRBJ2-1; D is unresolved. Germline V gene lookup returns CDR1 MRHNA and CDR2 SNTAGT. The V gene lost 0 bases and the J gene lost 8 bases, with 17 bases spanning the gap. The CDR3 is 16 amino acids. CDR3 residues: CASSDSGSIGRDEQFF. The CDR3 DNA reads as TGTGCCAGCAGTGACTCAGGTAGTATCGGCCGTGATGAGCAGTTCTTC.

This sequence joins TRBV5-1 and TRBJ2-7, with 8 bases aligning to TRBD2. This CDR3 is 14 amino acids long. CDR1 is SGHRS and CDR2 is YFSETQ in the germline V gene. With V trimmed by 5 bases and J by 6 bases, 10 bases remained unmatched. The CDR3 loop is CASRSGTSLAEQYF. CDR3 DNA: TGCGCCAGCAGGTCCGGGACTAGTCTGGCCGAGCAGTACTTC.

The chain recombines TRBV5-4 with TRBJ2-7; D unresolved. Germline loops: CDR1 SGHNT, CDR2 YYREEE (reference sequence). CDR3 length: 15 residues. Trimming cost V 0 bases and J 2 bases, with 12 bases left between them. CDR3 in DNA: TGTGCCAGCAGCTTGGAGTTGGGCCGAACCTACGAGCAGTACTTC. This codes for CASSLELGRTYEQYF.

This clone was picked up one time. V gene TRBV29-1 combines with J gene TRBJ1-2; perhaps TRBD1 as D (5 bases). V gave up 4 bases and J gave up 8 bases, with 14 bases separating them. Germline-derived CDR1 and CDR2 are SQVTM and ANQGSEA. This CDR3 is 12 amino acids long. The CDR3 here is CSVGGDQGGYTF. For the CDR3, the DNA is TGCAGCGTTGGGGGGGATCAGGGAGGCTACACCTTC. Filled out from reference TRBV29-1 and TRBJ1-2, the complete variable domain reads SAVISQKPSRDICQRGTSLTIQCQVDSQVTMMFWYRQQPGQSLTLIATANQGSEATYESGFVIDKFPISRPNLTFSTLTVSNMSPEDSSIYLCSVGGDQGGYTFGSGTRLTVV.

The chain uses TRBV28 and TRBJ2-7; 9 bases are shared with TRBD2. The V gene's germline CDR1 is MDHEN and CDR2 SYDVKM. After removal of 6 bases from V and 5 bases from J, the junction contained 11 bases not matched to a gene. The CDR3 runs to 15 residues. The CDR3 DNA is TGTGCCAGCAGAGTTTCAGAGGGACTAGCCCACGAGCAGTACTTC. It yields the protein CASRVSEGLAHEQYF.

V is TRBV3-1 (or the pseudogene TRBV3-2) and J is TRBJ1-1; D gene ambiguous. Germline values: CDR1 LGHDT, CDR2 YNNKEL (reference sequence). The length of the CDR3 is 11 residues. Trimming took 1 base from V and 10 from J, leaving 7 bases between them. The CDR3 region is CASSQGGIAFF. As DNA, the CDR3 is TGTGCCAGCAGCCAAGGAGGGATAGCTTTCTTT.

The rearrangement joins TRBV19 to TRBJ2-1; the match to TRBD1 covers 7 bases. The germline gives CDR1 LNHDA, CDR2 SQIVND (reference sequence). V shed 3 bases, J shed 5 bases, and the junction held 4 bases outside the gene matches. This CDR3 has 14 residues. The CDR3 DNA follows: TGTGCCAGTAGTATCACTGGGACAGACAATGAGCAGTTCTTC. Its protein is CASSITGTDNEQFF.

Only a few counts were recorded for this clone. V gene TRBV13 combines with J gene TRBJ1-2, with 9 positions matching TRBD1. The J segment lost 8 bases and the V segment lost 4 bases, leaving 5 bases of the junction unmatched. The CDR3 length is 13 residues. Germline lookup yields CDR1 PRHDT and CDR2 FYEKMQ (reference sequence). CDR3 region: CASSYRGLDGYTF. CDR3 in DNA: TGTGCCAGCAGCTACAGGGGGCTGGACGGCTACACCTTC.

The chain joins TRBV6-5 to TRBJ2-5; 9 nucleotides match TRBD2. The germline gives CDR1 MNHEY, CDR2 SVGAGI. CDR3 length: 12 residues. Trimming cost V 6 bases and J 10 bases; bases outside gene matches: 6. Here the CDR3 reads CASSRLAGNQYF. CDR3 nucleotides: TGTGCCAGCAGCAGGCTAGCGGGGAACCAGTACTTC.

The chain has TRBV5-1 and TRBJ2-7; D remains ambiguous. V was clipped by 8 bases and J by 2 bases, with 14 bases between them. CDR1 SGHRS and CDR2 YFSETQ come from the germline V gene. The CDR3 is 13 residues long. CDR3 sequence (DNA): TGCGCCAGAACCGCGACGGAGCCCTACGAGCAGTACTTC. This gives the protein CARTATEPYEQYF. Variable domain in full (rest from reference TRBV5-1 and TRBJ2-7): KAGVTQTPRYLIKTRGQQVTLSCSPISGHRSVSWYQQTPGQGLQFLFEYFSETQRNKGNFPGRFSGRQFSNSRSEMNVSTLELGDSALYLCARTATEPYEQYFGPGTRLTVT.

The V and J genes are TRBV21-1 and TRBJ2-2; the D call of TRBD1 is as the table states it, not checked on the DNA. TRBV21-1 represents a pseudogene. CDR3 length: 15 amino acids. CDR3 sequence reads: CASSNRGINTGELFF. The CDR3 DNA sequence: TGTGCCAGCAGTAACAGGGGCATAAACACCGGGGAGCTGTTTTTT.

The genes are TRBV28 and TRBJ2-1; D is ambiguous. The CDR3 has 14 residues. Germline-derived CDR1 and CDR2 are MDHEN and SYDVKM. Trimming took 1 base from V and 9 from J, leaving 13 bases between them. The CDR3 DNA follows: TGTGCCAGCAGTTTATATAGCCTACGCGGTGAGCAGTTCTTC. Its protein is CASSLYSLRGEQFF. The full variable domain, its missing parts supplied by reference TRBV28 and TRBJ2-1, is DVKVTQSSRYLVKRTGEKVFLECVQDMDHENMFWYRQDPGLGLRLIYFSYDVKMKEKGDIPEGYSVSREKKERFSLILESASTNQTSMYLCASSLYSLRGEQFFGPGTRLTVL.

This sequence joins TRBV19 and TRBJ2-2, with D tentatively TRBD2 (6 bases). Germline CDR1 LNHDA, CDR2 SQIVND (reference sequence). CDR3 length: 16 residues. Trimming pared 4 bases from V and 6 bases from J, leaving 18 bases between. The CDR3 loop is CASSTTGLVRSGELFF. CDR3 in DNA: TGTGCCAGTAGTACAACGGGACTGGTGCGTTCCGGGGAGCTGTTTTTT.

The chain carries TRBV9 and TRBJ2-7; 7 positions match TRBD1. Germline CDR1 SGDLS, CDR2 YYNGEE. V lost 1 base, J lost 2 bases, and 3 bases stayed unmatched. The CDR3 has 14 amino acids. The CDR3 nucleotides are TGTGCCAGCAGCGTAAGCCAGGGGGCCTACGAGCAGTACTTC. Its translation: CASSVSQGAYEQYF.